This T cell receptor beta chain stems from a study of T cells in localized non-small cell lung cancer. Findings and caveats of the study: Heterogeneity remains possible, as sequencing covered one tumor region only. Overall survival was longer when the density of T cells in the blood was higher.

CDR3 length equals 15 residues. Trimming pared 0 bases from V and 7 bases from J, leaving 15 bases between. The germline gives CDR1 SEHNR, CDR2 FQNEAQ (reference sequence). Comment on this clone: Its specificity is unknown.

Assay used: immunoSEQ multiplex PCR; TCRdb lists only in-frame clones, some missing. Of about 54,000 clones in the sample, about 83% were seen once. The source material was peripheral blood, sampled before any cancer treatment. This TCR was sampled from a female donor of 60 years or more with stage II squamous cell lung carcinoma. The chain recombines TRBV7-9 with TRBJ1-2; D is perhaps TRBD1 (5 bases). CDR3 residues: CASSLASGTEGGYTF. The CDR3 DNA sequence: TGTGCCAGCAGCTTAGCCTCCGGGACGGAGGGTGGCTACACCTTC.